This TCR beta chain came from a study of CXCR3-negative and CXCR3-positive naive CD8 T cells. Study conclusions and caveats: The TRB CDR3s that CXCR3-positive naive cells carried were more hydrophobic than those of CXCR3-negative naive cells.

Germline V lookup: CDR1 PRHDT, CDR2 FYEKMQ (reference sequence). CDR3 size: 14 residues. It was by 5' RACE with UMI labels that the TRB cDNA libraries were prepared. TCRdb re-called the 5' RACE reads and catalogs CDR3 proteins one per entry, DNA excluded. The data include roughly 120,000 distinct CDR3 sequences; the top ten clones carry approximately 0.54%. Points on this clonotype: What it recognizes is unknown.

The sample consisted of naive CXCR3+ CD8+ T cells from blood. Subset of the sample: CD45RO-CCR7+CD27+CD95- naive CD8+ T cells expressing CXCR3 (TNR3+). This chain joins TRBV13 and TRBJ2-4; TCRdb reports TRBD2, a call that lacks DNA to check it against. The receptor's source is a human donor in good health. Some clones in this sample may be carry-over from other donors' samples. CDR3 region: CASSPGRGSNIQYF.